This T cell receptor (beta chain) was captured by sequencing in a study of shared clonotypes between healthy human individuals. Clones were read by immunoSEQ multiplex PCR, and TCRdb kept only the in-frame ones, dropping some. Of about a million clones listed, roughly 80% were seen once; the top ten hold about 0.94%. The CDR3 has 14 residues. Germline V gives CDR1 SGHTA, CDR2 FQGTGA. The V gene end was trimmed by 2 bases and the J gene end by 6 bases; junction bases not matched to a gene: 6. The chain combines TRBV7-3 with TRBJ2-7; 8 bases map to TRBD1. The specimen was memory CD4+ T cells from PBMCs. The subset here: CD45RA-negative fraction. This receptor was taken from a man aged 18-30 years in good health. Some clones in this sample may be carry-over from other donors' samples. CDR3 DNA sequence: TGTGCCAGCAGCTTAGGGCAGGGGGCGGGCGAGCAGTACTTC. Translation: CASSLGQGAGEQYF.